The sequence of this T cell receptor (beta chain) was determined in a study of T cell changes during pregnancy in multiple sclerosis. This clone showed up just a few times. Sequencing was performed with immunoSEQ multiplex PCR; in TCRdb, only in-frame clones are kept and a portion is missing. This sample has over 55,000 clones, with 85% to 90% found just once. Trimming cost V 6 bases and J 5 bases, with 11 bases left between them. The germline V gene encodes CDR1 SQVTM and CDR2 ANQGSEA. The CDR3 length is 12 residues. The chain joins TRBV29-1 to TRBJ2-1, with a weak D call TRBD1 (6 bases). Here the sequenced sample was peripheral blood, taken after pregnancy. The receptor's source is a female donor in good health, enrolled as a control in a pregnancy study. The CDR3 loop reads CSVVRGNNEQFF. In DNA, the CDR3 is TGCAGCGTGGTCAGGGGTAACAATGAGCAGTTCTTC.